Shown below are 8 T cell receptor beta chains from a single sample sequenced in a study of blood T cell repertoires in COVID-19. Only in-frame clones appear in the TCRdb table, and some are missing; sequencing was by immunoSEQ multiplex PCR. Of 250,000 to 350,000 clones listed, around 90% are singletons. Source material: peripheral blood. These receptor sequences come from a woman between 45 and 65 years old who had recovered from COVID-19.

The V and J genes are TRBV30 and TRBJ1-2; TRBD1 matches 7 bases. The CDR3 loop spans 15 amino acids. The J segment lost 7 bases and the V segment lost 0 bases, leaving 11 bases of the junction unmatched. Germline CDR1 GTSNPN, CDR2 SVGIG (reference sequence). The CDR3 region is CAWSVRIGGAGGYTF. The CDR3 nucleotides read TGTGCCTGGAGTGTACGGATAGGGGGCGCGGGTGGCTACACCTTC.

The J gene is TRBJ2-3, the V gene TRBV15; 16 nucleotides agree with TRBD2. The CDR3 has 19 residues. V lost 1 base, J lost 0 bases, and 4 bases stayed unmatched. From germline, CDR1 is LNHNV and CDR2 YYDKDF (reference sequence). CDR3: CATSRGGTSGRASTDTQYF. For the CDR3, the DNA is TGTGCCACCAGCAGAGGGGGGACTAGCGGGAGGGCTAGCACAGATACGCAGTATTTT.

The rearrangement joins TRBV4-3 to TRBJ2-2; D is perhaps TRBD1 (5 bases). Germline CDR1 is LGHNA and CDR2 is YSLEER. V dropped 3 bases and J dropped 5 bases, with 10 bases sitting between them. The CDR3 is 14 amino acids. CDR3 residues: CASSQIRVTGELFF. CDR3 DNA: TGCGCCAGCAGCCAGATCAGGGTGACCGGGGAGCTGTTTTTT.

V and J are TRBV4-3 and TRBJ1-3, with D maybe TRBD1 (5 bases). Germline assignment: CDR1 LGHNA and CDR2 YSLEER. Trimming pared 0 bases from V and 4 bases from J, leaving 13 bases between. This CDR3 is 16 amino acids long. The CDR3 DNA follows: TGCGCCAGCAGCCAAGATCAAGTGGGGCCAGGAAACACCATATATTTT. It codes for CASSQDQVGPGNTIYF.

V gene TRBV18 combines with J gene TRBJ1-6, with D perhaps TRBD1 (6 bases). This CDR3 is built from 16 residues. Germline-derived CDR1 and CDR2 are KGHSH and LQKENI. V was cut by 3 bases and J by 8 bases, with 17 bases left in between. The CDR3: CASSPNADSAYSPLHF. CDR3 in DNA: TGTGCCAGCTCACCGAATGCGGACAGCGCATATTCACCCCTCCACTTT.

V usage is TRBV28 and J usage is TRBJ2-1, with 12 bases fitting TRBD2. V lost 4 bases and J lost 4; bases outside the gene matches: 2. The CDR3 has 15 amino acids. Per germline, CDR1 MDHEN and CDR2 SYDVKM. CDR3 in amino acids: CASSWGLAGYNEQFF. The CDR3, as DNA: TGTGCCAGCAGTTGGGGACTAGCGGGTTACAATGAGCAGTTCTTC. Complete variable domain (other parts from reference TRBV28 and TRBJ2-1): DVKVTQSSRYLVKRTGEKVFLECVQDMDHENMFWYRQDPGLGLRLIYFSYDVKMKEKGDIPEGYSVSREKKERFSLILESASTNQTSMYLCASSWGLAGYNEQFFGPGTRLTVL.

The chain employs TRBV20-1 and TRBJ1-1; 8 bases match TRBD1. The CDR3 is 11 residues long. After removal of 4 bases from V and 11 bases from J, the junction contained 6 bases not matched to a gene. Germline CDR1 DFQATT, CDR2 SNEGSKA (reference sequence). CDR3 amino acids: CSAKKGQEAFF. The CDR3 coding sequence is TGCAGTGCTAAAAAGGGACAGGAGGCTTTCTTT.

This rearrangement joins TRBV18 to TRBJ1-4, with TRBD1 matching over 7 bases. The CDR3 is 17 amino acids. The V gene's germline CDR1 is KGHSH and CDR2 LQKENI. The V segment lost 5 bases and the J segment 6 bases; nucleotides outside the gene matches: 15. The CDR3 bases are TGTGCCAGCTCAGGACAGGCGGACTTATCGGGAGATGAAAAACTGTTTTTT. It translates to CASSGQADLSGDEKLFF.